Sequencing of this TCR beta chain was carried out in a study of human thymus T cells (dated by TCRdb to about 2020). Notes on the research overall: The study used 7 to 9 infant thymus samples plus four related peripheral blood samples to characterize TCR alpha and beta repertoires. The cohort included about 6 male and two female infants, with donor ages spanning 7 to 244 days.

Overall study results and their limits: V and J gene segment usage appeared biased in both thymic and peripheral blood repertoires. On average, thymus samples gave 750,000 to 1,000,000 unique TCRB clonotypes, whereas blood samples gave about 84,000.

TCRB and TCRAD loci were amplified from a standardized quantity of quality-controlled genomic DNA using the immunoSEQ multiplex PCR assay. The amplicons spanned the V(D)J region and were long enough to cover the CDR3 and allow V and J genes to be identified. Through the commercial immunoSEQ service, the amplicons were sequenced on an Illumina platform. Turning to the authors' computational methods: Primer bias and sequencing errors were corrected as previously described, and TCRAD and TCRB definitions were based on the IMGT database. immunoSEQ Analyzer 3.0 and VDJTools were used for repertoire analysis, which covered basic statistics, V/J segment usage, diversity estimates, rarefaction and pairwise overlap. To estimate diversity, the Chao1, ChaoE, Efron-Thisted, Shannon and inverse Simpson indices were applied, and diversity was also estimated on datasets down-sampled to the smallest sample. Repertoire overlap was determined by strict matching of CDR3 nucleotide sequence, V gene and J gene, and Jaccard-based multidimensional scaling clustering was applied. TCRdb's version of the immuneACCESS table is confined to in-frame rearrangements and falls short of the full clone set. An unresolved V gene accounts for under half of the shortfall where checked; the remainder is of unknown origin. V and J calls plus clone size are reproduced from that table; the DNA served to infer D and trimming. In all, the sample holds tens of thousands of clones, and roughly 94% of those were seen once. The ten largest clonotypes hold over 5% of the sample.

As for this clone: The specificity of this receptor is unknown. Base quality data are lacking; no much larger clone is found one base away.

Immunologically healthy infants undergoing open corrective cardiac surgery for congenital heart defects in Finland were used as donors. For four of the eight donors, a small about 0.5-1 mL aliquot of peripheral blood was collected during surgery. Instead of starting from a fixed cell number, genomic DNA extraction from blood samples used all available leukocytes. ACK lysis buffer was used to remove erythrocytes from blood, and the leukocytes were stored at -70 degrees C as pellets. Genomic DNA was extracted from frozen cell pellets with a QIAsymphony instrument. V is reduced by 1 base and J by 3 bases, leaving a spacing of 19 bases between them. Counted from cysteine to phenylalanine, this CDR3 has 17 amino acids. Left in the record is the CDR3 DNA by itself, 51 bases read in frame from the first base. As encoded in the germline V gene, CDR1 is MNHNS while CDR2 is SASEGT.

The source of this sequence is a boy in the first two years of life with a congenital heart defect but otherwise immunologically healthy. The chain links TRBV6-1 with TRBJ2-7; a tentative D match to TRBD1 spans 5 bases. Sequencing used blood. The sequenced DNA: TGTGCCAGCAGTGAAGGATGGGGCTGGGGCAGGGACTACGAGCAGTACTTC. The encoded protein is CASSEGWGWGRDYEQYF.